This paragraph reports one TCR beta chain. This clone has only one observation. This receptor's antigen is unknown. No qualities accompany the bases; no much larger clone lies one base away. Participants in the prospective study were aged 18 to 89 years, lived in about two dozen United States geographic areas, and enrolled through a virtual design. In the prospective study, cohorts were assigned on the basis of participant-reported clinical history obtained from a screening survey and a study questionnaire. ImmuneRACE Cohort 3 recovered participants were defined by two consecutive negative NP/OP PCR tests, healthcare professional clearance, or symptom resolution. In the prospective study, mobile phlebotomists collected whole blood, serum and a nasopharyngeal or oropharyngeal swab from each participant. Participants in the prospective study had the option to provide additional blood draws and questionnaires over a roughly 2-month period. Prospective study blood samples were shipped either frozen or at room temperature before DNA extraction.

These data come from a study of blood T cell repertoires in COVID-19 (dated by TCRdb to 2019 to 2021). Describing the broader study: Samples covering the acute and convalescent phases of COVID-19 were provided by collaborators in the United States, Italy and Spain. The prospective study material was composed of cDNA or gDNA derived from T cells, B-cell-depleted T cells, or PBMCs. Deeply sampled blood TCRbeta repertoires from subjects exposed to, actively infected with, or recovered from COVID-19 were included in the dataset. The repertoires were released in a freely available public database meant as a resource for research on the immune response to SARS-CoV-2. Samples were obtained from the ongoing ImmuneRACE study (first 160 participants) and from 1,254 subjects provided by 6 global collaborators. Nearly every sample came with metadata listing a de-identified subject ID, COVID-19 status, age in years and sex. Where available, HLA class I and class II types were taken from metadata supplied by the sample provider and were not determined by assay-based typing.

The germline V gene supplies CDR1 MGHRA and CDR2 YSYEKL. Including cysteine and phenylalanine, the CDR3 has 15 amino acids. The kept DNA is CDR3 alone, 45 bases in frame from the first base. The germline V end is reduced by 4 bases and the J end by 2 bases; junction bases left unmatched: 2. TCRbeta CDR3 regions were amplified from genomic DNA using the immunoSEQ Assay, a bias-controlled multiplex PCR. The authors' pipeline ran thus. Nucleated cell counts per sample were estimated from amplification of reference gene primers within the assay. To quantify the absolute abundance of each unique TCRbeta CDR3 rearrangement, sequence reads were collapsed and filtered. For each sample, productive Simpson clonality was calculated as the square root of Simpson's diversity index over productive rearrangements. Here the immuneACCESS table is served through TCRdb, limited to in-frame sequences with V and J called. Missing clones are a known gap in these copies; in checked studies unresolved V genes cover under half, and the rest lacks a known reason. The V and J calls and clone size were taken over from that table, and D and trimming were inferred from the DNA. The sample includes under 200,000 clones, with around 90% observed a single time. The ten largest clones add up to 6.5% to 9% of the sample.

General study outcomes and caveats: How much clinical and demographic metadata was included differed by source and by participant, and the metadata was provided uncurated.

Recombination linked TRBV4-1 to TRBJ2-7, with 13 bases matching TRBD2. The sequenced sample was PBMCs or T cells enriched from blood (not recorded which). This TCR derives from a woman aged 18-29 years who had recovered from COVID-19. CDR3 region: CASSPGTSGAYEQYF. The nucleotide sequence reads TGCGCCAGCAGCCCAGGGACTAGCGGGGCCTACGAGCAGTACTTC.